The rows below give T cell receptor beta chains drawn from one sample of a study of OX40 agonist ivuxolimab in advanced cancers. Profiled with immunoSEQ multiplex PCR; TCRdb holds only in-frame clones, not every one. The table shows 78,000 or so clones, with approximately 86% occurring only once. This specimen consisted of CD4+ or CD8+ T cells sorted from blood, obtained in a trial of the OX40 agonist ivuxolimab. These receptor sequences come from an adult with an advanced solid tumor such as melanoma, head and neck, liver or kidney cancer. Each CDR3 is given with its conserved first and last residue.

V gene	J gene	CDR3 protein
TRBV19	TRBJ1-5	CASSPSLGPQHF
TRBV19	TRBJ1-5	CASSFRDRGGSNQPQHF
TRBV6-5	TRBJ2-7	CASSYSIQHPYEQYF
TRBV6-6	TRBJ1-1	CASRKQGTEAFF
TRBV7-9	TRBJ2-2	CASRPGTSNTGELFF
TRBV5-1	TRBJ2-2	CASSFYGTTYSGELFF
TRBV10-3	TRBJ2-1	CAISESTRTGGNEQFF
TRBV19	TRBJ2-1	CASTPRGGGEQFF
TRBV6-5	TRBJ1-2	CASRGLRGGGYTF
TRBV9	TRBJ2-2	CASSVVLLAGEFGELFF
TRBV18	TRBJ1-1	CASSQEQGTGPGTEAFF
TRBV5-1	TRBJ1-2	CASSTGGNGGYTF
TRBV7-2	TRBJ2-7	CASSRAGGAYEQYF
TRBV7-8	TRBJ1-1	CASSRVQGVKGTEAFF
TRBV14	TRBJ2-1	CASSQDMADEQFF
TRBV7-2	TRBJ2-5	CASRLTGGAETQYF
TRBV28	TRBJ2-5	CASQTSGRRETQYF
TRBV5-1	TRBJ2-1	CASSRLANEQFF
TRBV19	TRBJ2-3	CASTYYTSGPSTDTQYF
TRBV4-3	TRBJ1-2	CASSQDAQGPNYGYTF
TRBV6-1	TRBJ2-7	CASTGTNSYEQYF
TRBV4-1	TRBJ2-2	CASSQEDQLAGNTGELFF
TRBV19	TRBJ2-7	CASSAEVGYEQYF
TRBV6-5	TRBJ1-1	CASSPARRTEAFF
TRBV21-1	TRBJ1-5	CASSKEGGVRYNQPQHF